The 11 T cell receptor beta chains in this list originate from one sample, sequenced in a study of cytomegalovirus exposure and HLA in healthy donors. The primer mix had 60 Vbeta and 13 Jbeta primers. Data came from immunoSEQ multiplex PCR; TCRdb stores just in-frame clones and leaves some out. The sample has 150,000 to 170,000 clones, about four fifths seen once. Sequencing was carried out using PBMCs. The receptors come from a young man in good health and CMV-seronegative.

This clone was counted between two and nine times. V usage is TRBV7-9 and J usage is TRBJ2-7; 9 bases match TRBD1. The germline V gene encodes CDR1 SEHNR and CDR2 FQNEAQ (reference sequence). The CDR3 length is 14 residues. Losses at the gene ends were 9 bases for V and 1 base for J; bases not matched to a gene: 7. CDR3 region: CASTGGTSSYEQYF. CDR3 nucleotide sequence: TGTGCCAGTACAGGGGGCACTTCGTCCTACGAGCAGTACTTC.

CDR3 nucleotides: TGTGCCAGCGCGGCAGAGAGAGGGACTGAAGCTTTCTTT. It specifies CASAAERGTEAFF. The gene calls are TRBV27 and TRBJ1-1; D unclear. The CDR3 consists of 13 residues. V lost 8 bases, J lost 5 bases, and 15 bases lay in between. CDR1 is MNHEY, CDR2 SMNVEV, per germline (reference sequence).

This chain connects TRBV6-5 to TRBJ2-2; D gene uncertain. The ends were cut back, 6 bases at V and 0 bases at J, with 5 bases in the middle. The CDR3 is made up of 13 amino acids. Germline lookup yields CDR1 MNHEY and CDR2 SVGAGI. CDR3 residues: CASRAANTGELFF. CDR3 sequence (DNA): TGTGCCAGCAGAGCCGCGAACACCGGGGAGCTGTTTTTT.

This clone turned up a few times. The chain recombines TRBV5-1 with TRBJ2-5; TRBD1 aligns across 8 bases. The V segment lost 4 bases and the J segment 7 bases; nucleotides outside the gene matches: 15. Germline CDR1 SGHRS, CDR2 YFSETQ. The CDR3 is 16 residues long. CDR3 sequence (DNA): TGCGCCAGCAGCCCCATAGAGGAGGGGACAGGCGGGACCCAGTACTTC. Protein sequence: CASSPIEEGTGGTQYF.

This chain joins TRBV14 and TRBJ1-5; D gene ambiguous. Germline V gene lookup returns CDR1 SGHDN and CDR2 FVKESK. There are 15 residues in the CDR3. The V and J ends lost 1 base and 7 bases respectively, with 14 bases between them. The CDR3 DNA reads TGTGCCAGCAGCCAAGGAGGTCACTCCGCCCAGCCCCAGCATTTT. Translating it yields CASSQGGHSAQPQHF.

The CDR3 reads CASSSGGDTDTQYF. The CDR3 nucleotides read TGTGCCAGCAGCTCGGGGGGAGACACAGATACGCAGTATTTT. V and J are TRBV7-6 and TRBJ2-3; 7 positions match TRBD2. Germline CDR1 SGHVS, CDR2 FNYEAQ. This CDR3 spans 14 amino acids. The V gene end was trimmed by 4 bases and the J gene end by 2 bases; junction bases not matched to a gene: 3.

This clone was observed a few times. The V call is TRBV4-2, the J call TRBJ2-2; 13 bases line up with TRBD2. The germline gives CDR1 LGHNA, CDR2 YNFKEQ. CDR3 length: 18 amino acids. V lost 4 bases, J lost 3 bases, and 8 bases stayed unmatched. The CDR3 sequence: CASSPRTSGGLDTGELFF. The CDR3 region has the DNA TGTGCCAGCAGCCCACGGACTAGCGGGGGCCTAGACACCGGGGAGCTGTTTTTT.

The chain joins TRBV18 to TRBJ2-2; TRBD1 matches at 11 bases. The V segment lost 6 bases and the J segment 3 bases; nucleotides outside the gene matches: 9. The CDR3 length is 17 residues. In germline, CDR1 is KGHSH, CDR2 LQKENI. CDR3 amino acids: CASSGSRTGGDTGELFF. The CDR3, as DNA: TGTGCCAGCTCGGGATCGAGGACAGGGGGCGACACCGGGGAGCTGTTTTTT.

This chain links TRBV6-5 with TRBJ1-5; 7 bases match TRBD1. The CDR3 extends over 15 amino acids. Looked up from germline, CDR1 is MNHEY and CDR2 is SVGAGI. Trimming removed 5 bases from V and 7 bases from J; junction bases left unmatched: 11. This chain's CDR3 is CASSPNQGVVQPQHF. The CDR3 nucleotides read TGTGCCAGCAGTCCAAATCAGGGGGTAGTCCAGCCCCAGCATTTT.

As concerns this clone: Distinct nucleotide sequences in the sample also encode this CDR3. This rearrangement joins TRBV5-1 to TRBJ1-4; the match to TRBD1 covers 10 bases. Trimming cost V 4 bases and J 5 bases; bases outside gene matches: 2. Per germline, CDR1 SGHRS and CDR2 YFSETQ. The CDR3 has 14 residues. CDR3 sequence (DNA): TGCGCCAGCAGCCTGGGACAGGGGAATGAAAAACTGTTTTTT. Translated, it gives CASSLGQGNEKLFF.

The chain links TRBV27 to TRBJ1-5, with a weak D call TRBD1 (6 bases). Trimming removed 3 bases at V and 5 bases at J, with 11 bases between. The CDR3 totals 14 residues. The germline V gene has CDR1 MNHEY and CDR2 SMNVEV (reference sequence). CDR3 sequence: CASSFRGADQPQHF. The DNA for the CDR3 is TGTGCCAGCAGTTTTCGGGGGGCGGATCAGCCCCAGCATTTT.